This T cell receptor beta chain was found in a study of regulatory T cells in long-lasting Graves disease. Both iRepertoire HTBI primers and Arm-PCR of CDR3 regions were used to build the TCR beta libraries. TCRdb processed the multiplex PCR reads anew with MiXCR; each CDR3 protein has one entry. The data hold roughly 610,000 distinct CDR3 sequences, with roughly 15% observed a single time. Time point meaning: newly diagnosed GD, antithyroid drugs for less than 3 months. PBMC-derived RNA was used for the TCR library. Trimming took 4 bases from V and 0 from J; bases not matched to a gene: 11. The CDR3 covers 17 residues. Looked up from germline, CDR1 is LNHDA and CDR2 is SQIVND (reference sequence). The sample was also reused in another study, on T cells in Graves' hyperthyroidism and ophthalmopathy. From that report: Uncontrolled infection, other autoimmune disease, pregnancy or lactation excluded patients. Clinical symptoms, serum thyroxine and TRAb, thyroid ultrasound and orbital computed tomography together formed the diagnostic basis. In the first-round RT-PCR of the TCR CDR3, the HTBI primer set was used.

This clonotype originated in a young woman with Graves disease. V gene TRBV19 combines with J gene TRBJ2-5; 7 nucleotides align to TRBD2. The sequencing here drew on peripheral blood mononuclear cells (PBMCs), taken at new diagnosis, from a patient treated with antithyroid drugs. DNA of the CDR3: TGTGCCAGTAGTACCCCACTAGCGCTAAACCACCAAGAGACCCAGTACTTC. Protein product: CASSTPLALNHQETQYF.